Presented here are 16 T cell receptor beta chains from one specimen sequenced in a study of blood T cell repertoires in COVID-19. Generated by immunoSEQ multiplex PCR, the TCRdb table keeps only in-frame clones and is missing some. The repertoire holds some 400,000 clones, with around 91% as singletons. Sequencing was done on a sample of PBMCs or T cells enriched from blood (not recorded which). These receptor sequences come from a man aged 25-40 years who had recovered from COVID-19.

V gene TRBV18 combines with J gene TRBJ2-7, with D unresolved. CDR1 is KGHSH, CDR2 LQKENI, per germline. Trimming cost V 1 base and J 2 bases, with 9 bases left between them. The CDR3 is 14 amino acids. The CDR3 nucleotides read TGTGCCAGCTCACCACGAGAGGTGCCCTACGAGCAGTACTTC. This encodes CASSPREVPYEQYF.

This chain uses TRBV6-6 with TRBJ1-5; D might be TRBD1 (6 bases). Germline V gives CDR1 MNHNY, CDR2 SVGAGI (reference sequence). V shed 6 bases and J shed 3 bases, with 15 bases lying between them. The CDR3 has 15 residues. CDR3 residues: CASSYLQGVNQPQHF. In nucleotides, the CDR3 is TGTGCCAGCAGCTACCTACAGGGAGTCAATCAGCCCCAGCATTTT.

This chain connects TRBV18 to TRBJ1-4; TRBD1 matches at 9 bases. Germline loops: CDR1 KGHSH, CDR2 LQKENI. This CDR3 has 15 amino acids. The ends lost 5 bases at V and 8 bases at J; junction bases unmatched: 9. The CDR3 is CASSSDRGAFEKLFF. CDR3 coding DNA: TGTGCCAGCTCATCCGACAGGGGGGCCTTCGAAAAACTGTTTTTT.

J is TRBJ1-5 and V is TRBV10-1; 7 bases are shared with TRBD1. Losses at the gene ends were 4 bases for V and 5 bases for J; bases not matched to a gene: 2. CDR1 and CDR2 from the germline V gene are WNHNN and SYGVQD (reference sequence). The CDR3 is made up of 13 amino acids. This chain's CDR3 is CASSGQGDQPQHF. CDR3 nucleotides: TGCGCCAGCAGTGGTCAGGGGGATCAGCCCCAGCATTTT.

The chain carries TRBV15 and TRBJ1-2; tentatively, D is TRBD1 (6 bases). The V gene's germline CDR1 is LNHNV and CDR2 YYDKDF (reference sequence). Trimming left V 0 bases short and J 9 bases short, with 20 bases between. CDR3 length: 16 amino acids. Here the CDR3 DNA reads TGTGCCACCAGCAGAGATCCCGCGGCAGGGGCGTCGAGCTACACCTTC. This translates into CATSRDPAAGASSYTF.

This sequence joins TRBV5-5 and TRBJ1-4; D unresolved. Germline CDR1 SGHKS, CDR2 YYEKEE (reference sequence). Deletions cut 0 bases from V and 0 bases from J, with 6 bases between. This CDR3 has 15 residues. The CDR3 protein is CASSLDAPTNEKLFF. The CDR3 nucleotides are TGTGCCAGCAGCTTGGATGCGCCAACTAATGAAAAACTGTTTTTT.

V gene TRBV5-4 combines with J gene TRBJ2-7; TRBD2 matches at 8 bases. CDR1 is SGHNT and CDR2 is YYREEE in the germline V gene (reference sequence). CDR3 length: 15 amino acids. The ends lost 3 bases at V and 6 bases at J; junction bases unmatched: 11. In nucleotides, the CDR3 is TGTGCCAGCAGCTCGACCGGGACTAGGCGCTCCGAGCAGTACTTC. Protein sequence: CASSSTGTRRSEQYF.

CDR3 amino acids: CASSLGPEAGGDGYTF. For the CDR3, the DNA is TGCGCCAGCAGCTTGGGCCCAGAGGCAGGGGGAGATGGCTACACCTTC. The rearrangement links TRBV5-1 to TRBJ1-2; 7 bases align to TRBD1. V shed 0 bases and J 6 bases; nucleotides not matched to a gene: 11. This CDR3 region has 16 residues. CDR1 and CDR2 (germline): SGHRS, YFSETQ.

The rearrangement links TRBV7-6 to TRBJ2-2, with 11 bases matching TRBD2. Germline CDR1 reads SGHVS; CDR2 reads FNYEAQ. V was pared by 5 bases and J by 6 bases, with 2 bases of the junction left unmatched. The CDR3 is 14 amino acids. The chain's CDR3 is CASSGTSGAGELFF. CDR3 DNA sequence: TGTGCCAGCAGCGGGACTAGCGGTGCCGGGGAGCTGTTTTTT.

The chain couples TRBV28 to TRBJ1-1, with a weak D call TRBD1 (5 bases). V lost 7 bases and J 2 bases, leaving 17 bases between the germline ends. This CDR3 is built from 15 residues. Per the germline V gene, CDR1 is MDHEN and CDR2 is SYDVKM. This CDR3 reads CASILGGVSNTEAFF. The CDR3 coding sequence is TGTGCCAGCATCTTAGGAGGGGTCTCAAACACTGAAGCTTTCTTT.

V is TRBV19 and J is TRBJ2-2, with D possibly matching TRBD2 (6 bases). The CDR3 extends over 16 amino acids. Germline V gene data show CDR1 as LNHDA and CDR2 as SQIVND (reference sequence). The ends were cut back, 1 base at V and 3 bases at J, with 12 bases in the middle. The CDR3 reads CASSIGRGMYTGELFF. The CDR3, as DNA: TGTGCCAGTAGTATAGGCCGGGGGATGTACACCGGGGAGCTGTTTTTT.

The chain uses TRBV9 and TRBJ1-6, with D tentatively TRBD1 (5 bases). Germline loops: CDR1 SGDLS, CDR2 YYNGEE. Between the trimmed V and J ends, which lost 0 bases and 0 bases, there was a span of 7 bases. The CDR3 contains 16 residues. The CDR3 sequence: CASSVEGRSYNSPLHF. The CDR3, as DNA: TGTGCCAGCAGCGTAGAGGGGCGCTCCTATAATTCACCCCTCCACTTT.

The CDR3 DNA reads as TGTGCCAGCAGTGAAGGTAGCGGGAGGGCCCCCTACAATGAGCAGTTCTTC. This sequence encodes CASSEGSGRAPYNEQFF. The V and J genes are TRBV6-1 and TRBJ2-1; 11 nucleotides agree with TRBD2. V lost 1 base, J lost 2 bases, and 4 bases stayed unmatched. Germline CDR1 and CDR2: MNHNS and SASEGT. The length of the CDR3 is 17 residues.

This sequence joins TRBV6-5 and TRBJ1-1, with 8 bases fitting TRBD1. With 5 bases clipped from V and 1 base from J, the junction kept 6 bases outside the gene matches. The CDR3 sequence is 15 residues long. The V gene's germline CDR1 is MNHEY and CDR2 SVGAGI. The CDR3: CASSQTGGWNTEAFF. The DNA of the CDR3 is TGTGCCAGCAGTCAAACAGGGGGATGGAACACTGAAGCTTTCTTT.

V usage is TRBV5-1 and J usage is TRBJ2-7; 8 bases match TRBD2. This CDR3 region has 13 residues. CDR1 is SGHRS and CDR2 is YFSETQ in the germline V gene. V dropped 4 bases and J dropped 3; count of bases not matched to a gene: 3. The CDR3 sequence is CASSSGRGYEQYF. CDR3 DNA: TGCGCCAGCAGCAGCGGGAGAGGCTACGAGCAGTACTTC.

The chain uses TRBV12-3 or TRBV12-4 and TRBJ1-4; maybe TRBD1 (6 bases). The CDR3 covers 13 residues. Trimming shortened V by 6 bases and J by 16 bases, and 21 bases separated the two germline ends. Here the CDR3 reads CASSQGGGYRRFF. CDR3 nucleotides: TGTGCCAGCAGCCAAGGGGGTGGGTACCGTCGGTTTTTT.